This is a list of T cell receptor beta chains from one sample in a study of technical replicates of blood from a few donors. Sequencing used immunoSEQ multiplex PCR; TCRdb keeps in-frame clones, though not all of them. The sample has over 60,000 clones, roughly 93% seen once. Sequenced: T cells isolated from PBMCs. The receptor source for this set is a human donor in good health. Both conserved end residues are part of each CDR3. Fields, in order: J gene, D gene, CDR3 length, clone size, V gene, CDR3 DNA, CDR3 protein. A D gene is named only where the DNA matches it firmly. Not every row has a clone size; where given, it reads once, few, many or a size class.

>TRBJ2-7|-|11|-|TRBV19
TGTGCCAGTAGTATCGATAGAAGGCAGTACTTC
CASSIDRRQYF
>TRBJ1-5|-|12|-|TRBV28
TGTGCCACCCGGGGTGGCAATCAGCCCCAGCATTTT
CATRGGNQPQHF
>TRBJ2-7|TRBD2|16|-|TRBV7-8
TGTGCCAGCAGCCTCCCGAGGCTAGCGGGGCCCTACGAGCAGTACTTC
CASSLPRLAGPYEQYF
>TRBJ2-1|-|13|-|TRBV6-1
TGTGCCAGCAGTGAGCAGGGTTACGATGAGCAGTTCTTC
CASSEQGYDEQFF
>TRBJ1-6|-|11|-|TRBV2
TGTGCCAGCAGGGGCGTTTCACCCCTCCACTTT
CASRGVSPLHF
>TRBJ2-2|TRBD2|15|-|TRBV29-1
TGCAGCGTTGAGGCCGGGACTAGCAACGCCGGGGAGCTGTTTTTT
CSVEAGTSNAGELFF
>TRBJ2-3|-|16|-|TRBV19
TGTGCCAGTAGCCGCCCGGGACTTGAAAGCACAGATACGCAGTATTTT
CASSRPGLESTDTQYF
>TRBJ2-7|-|15|-|TRBV5-6
TGTGCCAGCAGCTTGGCCTTTGACAAGACCTACGAGCAGTACTTC
CASSLAFDKTYEQYF
>TRBJ1-2|-|14|few|TRBV28
TGTGCCAGCAGGGAAGGGATAGGGGACTATGGCTACACCTTC
CASREGIGDYGYTF
>TRBJ2-1|TRBD2|17|once|TRBV28
TGTGCCAGCAGCCCATATCGGACTAGCGGGGGCTACAATGAGCAGTTCTTC
CASSPYRTSGGYNEQFF
>TRBJ2-1|TRBD2|12|-|TRBV7-2
TGTGCCGGACTAGCGGGAGGCAATGAGCAGTTCTTC
CAGLAGGNEQFF
>TRBJ1-1|-|15|once|TRBV30
TGTGCCTGGACGGTCTTTCCGACAGGTGGAACTGAAGCTTTCTTT
CAWTVFPTGGTEAFF
>TRBJ2-7|TRBD2|13|-|TRBV11-2
TGTGCCAGCAGCCCAGGACTAGCGCTCGAGCAGTACTTC
CASSPGLALEQYF
>TRBJ2-7|-|14|-|TRBV6-1
TGTGCCAGCAGTGAATTGGAGGGGATCCGGGAGCAGTACTTC
CASSELEGIREQYF